Here is one T cell receptor (beta chain) with its context. This sample was taken from a study of T cell repertoires in cytomegalovirus infection. MiXCR was run by TCRdb on the reads, yielding one entry per CDR3 protein. In the table there are about 450,000 distinct CDR3 sequences, under 40% of which are singletons. This sequence was found in a human donor in good health (CMV status not recorded). Some clones in this sample may be carry-over from other donors' samples. Specimen: PBMCs.

The CDR3, as DNA: TGTGCCAGCAGCTCAGGGGGGGCTGGCTACACCTTC. This gives the protein CASSSGGAGYTF. The chain couples TRBV7-6 to TRBJ1-2; 7 nucleotides match TRBD1. This CDR3 has 12 residues. After removal of 4 bases from V and 7 bases from J, the junction contained 3 bases not matched to a gene. Germline V gene data show CDR1 as SGHVS and CDR2 as FNYEAQ.